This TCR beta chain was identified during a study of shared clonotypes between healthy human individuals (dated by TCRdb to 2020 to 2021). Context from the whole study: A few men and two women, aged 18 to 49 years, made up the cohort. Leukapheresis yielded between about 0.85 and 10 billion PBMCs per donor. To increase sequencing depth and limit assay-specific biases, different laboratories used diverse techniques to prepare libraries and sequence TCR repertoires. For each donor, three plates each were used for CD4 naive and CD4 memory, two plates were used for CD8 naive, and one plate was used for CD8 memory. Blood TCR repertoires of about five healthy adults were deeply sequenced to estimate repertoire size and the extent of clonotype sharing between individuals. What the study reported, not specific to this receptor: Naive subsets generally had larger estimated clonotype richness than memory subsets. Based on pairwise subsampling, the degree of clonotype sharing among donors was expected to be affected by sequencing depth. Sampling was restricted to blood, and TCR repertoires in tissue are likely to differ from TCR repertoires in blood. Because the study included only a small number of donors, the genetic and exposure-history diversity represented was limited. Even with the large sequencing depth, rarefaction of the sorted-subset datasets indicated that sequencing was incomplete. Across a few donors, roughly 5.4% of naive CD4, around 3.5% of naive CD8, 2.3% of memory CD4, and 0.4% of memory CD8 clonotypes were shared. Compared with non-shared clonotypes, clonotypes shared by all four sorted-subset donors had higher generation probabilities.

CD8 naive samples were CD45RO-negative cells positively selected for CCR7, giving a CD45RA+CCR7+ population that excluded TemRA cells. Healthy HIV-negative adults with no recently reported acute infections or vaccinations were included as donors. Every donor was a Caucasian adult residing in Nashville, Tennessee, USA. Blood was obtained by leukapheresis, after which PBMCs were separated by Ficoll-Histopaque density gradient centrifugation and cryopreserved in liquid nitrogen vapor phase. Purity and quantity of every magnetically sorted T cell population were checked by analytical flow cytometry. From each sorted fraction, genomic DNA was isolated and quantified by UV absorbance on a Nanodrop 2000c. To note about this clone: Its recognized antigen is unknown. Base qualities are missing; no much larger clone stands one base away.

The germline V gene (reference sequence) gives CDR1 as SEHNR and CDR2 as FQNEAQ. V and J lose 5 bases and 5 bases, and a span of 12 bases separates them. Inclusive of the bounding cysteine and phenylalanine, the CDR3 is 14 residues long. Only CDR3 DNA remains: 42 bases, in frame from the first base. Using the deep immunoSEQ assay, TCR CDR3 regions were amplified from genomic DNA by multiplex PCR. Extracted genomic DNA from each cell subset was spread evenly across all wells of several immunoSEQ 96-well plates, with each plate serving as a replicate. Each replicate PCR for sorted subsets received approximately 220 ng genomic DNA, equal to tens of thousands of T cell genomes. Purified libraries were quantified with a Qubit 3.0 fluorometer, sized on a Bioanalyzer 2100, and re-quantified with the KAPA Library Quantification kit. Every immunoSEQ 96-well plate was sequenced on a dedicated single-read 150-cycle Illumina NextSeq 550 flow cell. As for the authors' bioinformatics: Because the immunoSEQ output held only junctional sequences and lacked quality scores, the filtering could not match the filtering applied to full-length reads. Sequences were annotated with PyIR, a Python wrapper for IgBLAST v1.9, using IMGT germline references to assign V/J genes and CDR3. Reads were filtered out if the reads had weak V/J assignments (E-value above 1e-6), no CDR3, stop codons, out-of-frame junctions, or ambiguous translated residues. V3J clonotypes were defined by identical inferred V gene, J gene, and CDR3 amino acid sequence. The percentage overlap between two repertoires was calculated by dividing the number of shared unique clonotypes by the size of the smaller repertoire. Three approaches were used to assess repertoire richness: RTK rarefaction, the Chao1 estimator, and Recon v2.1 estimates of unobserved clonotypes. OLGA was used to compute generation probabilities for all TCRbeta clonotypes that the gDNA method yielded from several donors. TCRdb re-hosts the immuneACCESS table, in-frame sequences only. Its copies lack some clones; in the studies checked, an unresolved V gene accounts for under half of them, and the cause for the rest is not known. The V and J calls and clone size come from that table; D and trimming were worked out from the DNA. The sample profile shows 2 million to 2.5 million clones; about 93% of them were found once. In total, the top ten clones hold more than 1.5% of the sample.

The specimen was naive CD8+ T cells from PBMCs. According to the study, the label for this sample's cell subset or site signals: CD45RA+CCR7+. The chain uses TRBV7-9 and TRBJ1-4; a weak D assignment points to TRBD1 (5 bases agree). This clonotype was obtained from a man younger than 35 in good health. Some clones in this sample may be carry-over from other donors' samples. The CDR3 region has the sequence CASSPRVSNEKLFF. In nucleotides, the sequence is TGTGCCAGCAGCCCCAGGGTCTCGAATGAAAAACTGTTTTTT.